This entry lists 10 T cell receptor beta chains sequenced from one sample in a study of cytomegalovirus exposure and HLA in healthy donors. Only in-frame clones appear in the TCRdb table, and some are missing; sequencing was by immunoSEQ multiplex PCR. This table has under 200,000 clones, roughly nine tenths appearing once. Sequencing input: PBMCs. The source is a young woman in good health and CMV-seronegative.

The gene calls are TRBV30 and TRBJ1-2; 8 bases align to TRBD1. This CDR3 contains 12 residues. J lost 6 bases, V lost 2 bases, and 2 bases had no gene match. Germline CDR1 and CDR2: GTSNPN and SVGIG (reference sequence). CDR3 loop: CAWSLTGDGYTF. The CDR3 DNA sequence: TGTGCCTGGAGTCTGACAGGGGATGGCTACACCTTC.

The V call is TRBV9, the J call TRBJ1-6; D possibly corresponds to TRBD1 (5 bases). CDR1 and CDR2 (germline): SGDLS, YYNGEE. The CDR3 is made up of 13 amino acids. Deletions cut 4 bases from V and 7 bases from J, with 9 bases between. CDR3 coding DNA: TGTGCCAGCAGCAGGGGTGAAAATTCACCCCTCCACTTT. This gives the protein CASSRGENSPLHF.

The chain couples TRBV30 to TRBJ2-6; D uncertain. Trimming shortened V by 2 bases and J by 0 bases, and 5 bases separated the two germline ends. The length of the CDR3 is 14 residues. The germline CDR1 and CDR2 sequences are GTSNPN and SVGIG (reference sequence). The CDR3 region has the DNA TGTGCCTGGAGTATGGACTCTGGGGCCAACGTCCTGACTTTC. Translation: CAWSMDSGANVLTF.

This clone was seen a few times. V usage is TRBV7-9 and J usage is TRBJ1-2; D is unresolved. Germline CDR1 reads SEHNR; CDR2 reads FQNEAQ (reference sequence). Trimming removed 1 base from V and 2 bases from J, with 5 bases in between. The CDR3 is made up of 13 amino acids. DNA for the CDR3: TGTGCCAGCAGCTTAGACACCAACTATGGCTACACCTTC. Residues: CASSLDTNYGYTF.

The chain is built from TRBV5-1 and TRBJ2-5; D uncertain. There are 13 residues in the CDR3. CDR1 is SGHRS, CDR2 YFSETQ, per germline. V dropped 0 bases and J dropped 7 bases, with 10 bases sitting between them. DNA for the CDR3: TGCGCCAGCAGCTTGGGACTTCTGGGGACCCAGTACTTC. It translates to CASSLGLLGTQYF.

This chain's CDR3 is CASSIAQGSDEKLFF. The CDR3 DNA follows: TGCGCCAGCAGCATTGCACAGGGCTCCGATGAAAAACTGTTTTTT. This chain joins TRBV5-1 and TRBJ1-4, with D possibly being TRBD1 (6 bases). Germline loops: CDR1 SGHRS, CDR2 YFSETQ. CDR3 length: 15 amino acids. Trimming shortened V by 4 bases and J by 6 bases, and 16 bases separated the two germline ends.

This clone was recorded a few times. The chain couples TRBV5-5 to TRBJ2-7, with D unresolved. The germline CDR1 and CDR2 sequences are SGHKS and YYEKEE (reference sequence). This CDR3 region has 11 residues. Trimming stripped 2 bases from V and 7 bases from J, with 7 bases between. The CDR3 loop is CASSFTREQYF. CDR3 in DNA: TGTGCCAGCAGCTTCACGCGGGAGCAGTACTTC.

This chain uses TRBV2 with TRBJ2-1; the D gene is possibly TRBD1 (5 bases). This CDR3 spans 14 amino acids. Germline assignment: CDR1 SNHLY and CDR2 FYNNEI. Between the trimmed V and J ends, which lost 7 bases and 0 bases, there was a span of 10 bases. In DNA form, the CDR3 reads TGTGCCAGCAACGAAAGGGGCTCCTACAATGAGCAGTTCTTC. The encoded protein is CASNERGSYNEQFF.

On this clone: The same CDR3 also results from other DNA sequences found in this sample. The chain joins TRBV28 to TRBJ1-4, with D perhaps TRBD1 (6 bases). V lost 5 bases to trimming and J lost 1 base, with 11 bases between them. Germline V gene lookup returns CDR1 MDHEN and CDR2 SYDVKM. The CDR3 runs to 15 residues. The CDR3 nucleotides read TGTGCCAGCAGTCTCGGGGGCTTAACTAATGAAAAACTGTTTTTT. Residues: CASSLGGLTNEKLFF.

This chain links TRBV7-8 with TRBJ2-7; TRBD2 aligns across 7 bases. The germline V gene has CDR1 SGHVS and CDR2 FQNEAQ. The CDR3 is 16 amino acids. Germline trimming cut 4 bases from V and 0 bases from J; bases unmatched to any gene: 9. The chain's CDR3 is CASSWRSSGSSYEQYF. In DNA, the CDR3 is TGTGCCAGCAGCTGGCGCTCTAGCGGAAGCTCCTACGAGCAGTACTTC.